What follows describes a single T cell receptor beta chain. Its antigen is unknown. A much larger clone lies one base from this, so it may be a read error. The data derive from a study of molecular identifiers for immune sequencing clone quantification. The study, taken as a whole, reports: Whereas naive cells kept under 1% of molecules in clones above 20 RNA copies, such clones held over 98% in effectors. Barcodes shared by identical TCR molecules could lead to underestimated sizes of highly expanded clones.

CDR3 length equals 16 residues. Germline trimming cut 6 bases from V and 6 bases from J; bases unmatched to any gene: 11. The V gene's germline CDR1 is MDHEN and CDR2 SYDVKM. Bulk TCR libraries were made with methods that had been previously described and with listed TCR primers. In TCRdb, the PCR reads were re-called with MiXCR into one record per CDR3 protein. This sample carries more than 550,000 distinct CDR3 sequences, around 25% of them seen once, and the ten largest clones take 0.75% to 0.8%. The receptor was isolated from a human donor in good health. Some libraries in this study had Jurkat cell RNA spiked in. Sequencing was carried out using naive CD8+ T cells from blood, with Jurkat cell RNA spiked in. This sample's subset: FACS-sorted CD8+CD4-CCR7+CD45RA+ naive T cells. The V call is TRBV28, the J call TRBJ1-1; 12 positions match TRBD1. The CDR3 sequence: CASRLVKGQGAPEAFF. CDR3 coding DNA: TGTGCCAGCAGACTCGTTAAGGGACAGGGGGCCCCTGAAGCTTTCTTT.